The entry that follows covers one T cell receptor beta chain sequence. The antigen remains unidentified. The data stem from a study of blood T cells in healthy people across ages. Study-wide results and limits: Naive CD4+ cell counts and diversity both ran higher in long-lived than in aged donors.

V lost 4 bases, J lost 7 bases, and 11 bases lay in between. The CDR3 covers 13 residues. Per the germline V gene, CDR1 is MGHDK and CDR2 is SYGVNS. Sample-barcoded 5' priming and a J-beta primer mix drove a second PCR of roughly 7 to 11 cycles. TCRdb reanalysed the 5' RACE reads using MiXCR and keeps one entry per CDR3 protein. Counted here are roughly 1,500,000 distinct CDR3 sequences, approximately 32% occurring once; the ten biggest clones make up about 11%. Healthy Russian Caucasian donors spanned ages roughly 6 to 90 years. For every donor, a draw yielded around 9.4 milliliters of peripheral blood.

This chain uses TRBV25-1 with TRBJ1-5; D is uncertain. The sequence was obtained from a woman between 25 and 40 years old in good health. Sequencing was carried out using blood. For the CDR3, the DNA is TGTGCCAGCAGTGCCACAGCTGGGCAGCCCCAGCATTTT. Translated, it gives CASSATAGQPQHF. Filled out from reference TRBV25-1 and TRBJ1-5, the complete variable domain reads EADIYQTPRYLVIGTGKKITLECSQTMGHDKMYWYQQDPGMELHLIHYSYGVNSTEKGDLSSESTVSRIRTEHFPLTLESARPSHTSQYLCASSATAGQPQHFGDGTRLSIL.